This TCR beta chain was profiled in a study of blood T cell repertoires in COVID-19. Study summary: Sources were T cells, B-cell-depleted T cells, or PBMCs; the material itself was cDNA or gDNA.

Assay used: immunoSEQ multiplex PCR; TCRdb lists only in-frame clones, some missing. The sample carries tens of thousands of clones, about 84% recorded once. J was trimmed by 5 bases and V by 6 bases; bases with no gene match: 9. This CDR3 has 14 amino acids. Germline V CDR1 and CDR2: SEHNR, FQNEAQ (reference sequence). The sample comprised peripheral blood. This chain connects TRBV7-9 to TRBJ2-7, with 8 bases lining up with TRBD1. The sequence came from a human donor in a cohort sampled during active COVID-19. CDR3 residues: CASRGDRIMNEQYF. The DNA of the CDR3 is TGTGCCAGCAGGGGGGACAGGATAATGAACGAGCAGTACTTC.